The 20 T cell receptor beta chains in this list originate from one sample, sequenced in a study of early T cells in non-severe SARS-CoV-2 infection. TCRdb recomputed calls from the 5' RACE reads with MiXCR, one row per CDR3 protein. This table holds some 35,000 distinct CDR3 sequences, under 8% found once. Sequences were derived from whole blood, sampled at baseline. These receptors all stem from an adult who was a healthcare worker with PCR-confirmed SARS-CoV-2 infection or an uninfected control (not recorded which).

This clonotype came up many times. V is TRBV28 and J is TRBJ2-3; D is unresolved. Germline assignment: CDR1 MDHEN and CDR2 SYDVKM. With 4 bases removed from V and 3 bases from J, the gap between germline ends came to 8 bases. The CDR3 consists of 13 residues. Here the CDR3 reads CASSSDSTDTQYF. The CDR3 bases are TGTGCCAGCAGTTCCGACTCTACAGATACGCAGTATTTT.

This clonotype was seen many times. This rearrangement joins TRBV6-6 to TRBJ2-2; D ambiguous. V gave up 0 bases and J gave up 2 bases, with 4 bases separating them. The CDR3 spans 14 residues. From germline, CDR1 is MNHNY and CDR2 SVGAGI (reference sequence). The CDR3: CASSYSDNTGELFF. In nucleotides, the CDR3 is TGTGCCAGCAGTTACTCTGACAACACCGGGGAGCTGTTTTTT.

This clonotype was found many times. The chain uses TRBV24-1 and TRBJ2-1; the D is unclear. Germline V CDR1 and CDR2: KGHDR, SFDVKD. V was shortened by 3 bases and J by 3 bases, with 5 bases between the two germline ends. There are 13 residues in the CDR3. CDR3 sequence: CATSDPDYNEQFF. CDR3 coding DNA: TGTGCCACCAGTGATCCCGACTACAATGAGCAGTTCTTC.

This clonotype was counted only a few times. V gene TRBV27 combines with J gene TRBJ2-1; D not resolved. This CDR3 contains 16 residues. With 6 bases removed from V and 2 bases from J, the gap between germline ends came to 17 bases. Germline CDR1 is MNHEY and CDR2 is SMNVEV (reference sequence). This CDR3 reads CASSPDSSVTYNEQFF. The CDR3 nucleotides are TGTGCCAGCAGCCCCGATAGCTCGGTCACCTACAATGAGCAGTTCTTC.

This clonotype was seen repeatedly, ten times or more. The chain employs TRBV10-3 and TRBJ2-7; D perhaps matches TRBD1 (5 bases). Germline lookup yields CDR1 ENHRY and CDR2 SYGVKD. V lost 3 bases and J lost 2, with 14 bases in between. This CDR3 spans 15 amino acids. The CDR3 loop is CAISESPQGTYEQYF. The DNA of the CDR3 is TGTGCCATCAGTGAATCCCCGCAGGGAACCTACGAGCAGTACTTC.

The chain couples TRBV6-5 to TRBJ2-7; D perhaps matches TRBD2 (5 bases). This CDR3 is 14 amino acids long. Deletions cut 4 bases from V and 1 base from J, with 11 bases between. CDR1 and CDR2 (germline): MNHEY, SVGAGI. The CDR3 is CASSSARGSYEQYF. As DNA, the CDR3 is TGTGCCAGCAGTTCAGCCCGGGGTTCCTACGAGCAGTACTTC.

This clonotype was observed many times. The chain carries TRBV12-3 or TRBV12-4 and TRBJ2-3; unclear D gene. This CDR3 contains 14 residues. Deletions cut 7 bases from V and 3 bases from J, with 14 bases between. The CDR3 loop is CASIPQSETDTQYF. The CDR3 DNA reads TGTGCCAGCATCCCTCAGAGCGAGACAGATACGCAGTATTTT.

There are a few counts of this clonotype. The CDR3 nucleotides read TGTGCCAGCAGCTTAGGGGCAGGGAGCTACGAGCAGTACTTC. Translated, it gives CASSLGAGSYEQYF. The chain combines TRBV11-2 with TRBJ2-7; D may match TRBD1 or TRBD2 (5 bases each). This CDR3 is 14 amino acids long. V dropped 1 base and J dropped 3 bases, with 10 bases sitting between them. Germline V gene sequence: CDR1 SGHAT, CDR2 FQNNGV.

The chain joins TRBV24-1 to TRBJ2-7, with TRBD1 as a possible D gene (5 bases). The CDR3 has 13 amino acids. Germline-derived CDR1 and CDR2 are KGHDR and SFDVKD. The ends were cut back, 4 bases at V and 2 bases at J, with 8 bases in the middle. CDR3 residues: CATSEGATYEQYF. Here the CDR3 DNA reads TGTGCCACCAGTGAAGGGGCCACCTACGAGCAGTACTTC.

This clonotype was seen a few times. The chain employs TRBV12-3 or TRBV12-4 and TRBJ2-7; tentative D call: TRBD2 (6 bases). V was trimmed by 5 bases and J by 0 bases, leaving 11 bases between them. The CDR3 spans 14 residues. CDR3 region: CASSLVSGSYEQYF. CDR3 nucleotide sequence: TGTGCCAGCAGTCTTGTTAGCGGCTCCTACGAGCAGTACTTC.

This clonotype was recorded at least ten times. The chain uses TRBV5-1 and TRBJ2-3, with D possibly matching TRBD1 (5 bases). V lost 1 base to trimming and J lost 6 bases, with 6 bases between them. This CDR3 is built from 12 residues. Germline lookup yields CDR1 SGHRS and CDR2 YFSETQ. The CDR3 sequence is CASSLPGDTQYF. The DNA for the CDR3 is TGCGCCAGCAGCTTGCCAGGGGATACGCAGTATTTT.

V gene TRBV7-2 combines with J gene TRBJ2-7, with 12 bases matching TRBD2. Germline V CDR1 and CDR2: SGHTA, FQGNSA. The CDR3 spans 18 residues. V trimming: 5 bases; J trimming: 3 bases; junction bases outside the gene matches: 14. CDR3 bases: TGTGCCAGCAGCCCAAGGACTAGCGGGGAACTTGCTCGCTACGAGCAGTACTTC. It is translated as CASSPRTSGELARYEQYF.

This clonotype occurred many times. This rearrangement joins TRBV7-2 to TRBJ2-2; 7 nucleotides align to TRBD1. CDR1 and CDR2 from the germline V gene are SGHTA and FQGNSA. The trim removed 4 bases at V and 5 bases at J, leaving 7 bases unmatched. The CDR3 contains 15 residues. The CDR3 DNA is TGTGCCAGCAGCTCGAAAGGACAGGCAACCGGGGAGCTGTTTTTT. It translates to CASSSKGQATGELFF.

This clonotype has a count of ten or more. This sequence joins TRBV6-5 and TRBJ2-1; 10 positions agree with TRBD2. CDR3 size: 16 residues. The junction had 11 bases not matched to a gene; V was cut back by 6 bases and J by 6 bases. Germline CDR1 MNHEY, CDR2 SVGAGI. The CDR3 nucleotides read TGTGCCAGCAGATCCGGACTAGCGGAGGGGGTCAATGAGCAGTTCTTC. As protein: CASRSGLAEGVNEQFF.

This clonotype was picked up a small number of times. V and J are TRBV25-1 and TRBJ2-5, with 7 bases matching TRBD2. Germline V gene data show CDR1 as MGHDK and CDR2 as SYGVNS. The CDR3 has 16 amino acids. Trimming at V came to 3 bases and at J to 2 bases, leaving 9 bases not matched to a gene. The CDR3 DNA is TGTGCCAGCAGTGAGGATTTCGGACTAGGGCAAGAGACCCAGTACTTC. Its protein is CASSEDFGLGQETQYF. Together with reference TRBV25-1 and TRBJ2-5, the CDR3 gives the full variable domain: EADIYQTPRYLVIGTGKKITLECSQTMGHDKMYWYQQDPGMELHLIHYSYGVNSTEKGDLSSESTVSRIRTEHFPLTLESARPSHTSQYLCASSEDFGLGQETQYFGPGTRLLVL.

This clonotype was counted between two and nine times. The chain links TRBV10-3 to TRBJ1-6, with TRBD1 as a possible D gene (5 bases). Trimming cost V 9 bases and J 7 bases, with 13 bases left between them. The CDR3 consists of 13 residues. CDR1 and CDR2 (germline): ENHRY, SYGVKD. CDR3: CAIKGPTNSPLHF. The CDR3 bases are TGTGCCATTAAGGGACCGACCAATTCACCCCTCCACTTT.

The CDR3 spells CASSESGTAKNIQYF. As DNA, the CDR3 is TGTGCCAGCAGTGAATCCGGGACAGCGAAAAACATTCAGTACTTC. The chain links TRBV28 to TRBJ2-4; TRBD1 matches 7 bases. Trimming took 5 bases from V and 4 from J; bases not matched to a gene: 8. The germline V gene encodes CDR1 MDHEN and CDR2 SYDVKM. The CDR3 contains 15 residues.

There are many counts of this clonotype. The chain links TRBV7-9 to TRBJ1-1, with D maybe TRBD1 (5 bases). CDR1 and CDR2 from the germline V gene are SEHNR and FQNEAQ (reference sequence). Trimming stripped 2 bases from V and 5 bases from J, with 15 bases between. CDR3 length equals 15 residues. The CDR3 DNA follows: TGTGCCAGCAGCTTAAGCGCGGACATCGGGACTGAAGCTTTCTTT. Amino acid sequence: CASSLSADIGTEAFF.

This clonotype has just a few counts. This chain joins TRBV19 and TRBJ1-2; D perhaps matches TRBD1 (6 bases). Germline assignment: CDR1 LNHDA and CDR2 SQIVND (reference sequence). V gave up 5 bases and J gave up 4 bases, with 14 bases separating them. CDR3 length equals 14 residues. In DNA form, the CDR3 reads TGTGCCAGTAGTCCGACAGGAGCTAGCTATGGCTACACCTTC. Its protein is CASSPTGASYGYTF. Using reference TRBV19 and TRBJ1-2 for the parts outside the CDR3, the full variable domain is DGGITQSPKYLFRKEGQNVTLSCEQNLNHDAMYWYRQDPGQGLRLIYYSQIVNDFQKGDIAEGYSVSREKKESFPLTVTSAQKNPTAFYLCASSPTGASYGYTFGSGTRLTVV.

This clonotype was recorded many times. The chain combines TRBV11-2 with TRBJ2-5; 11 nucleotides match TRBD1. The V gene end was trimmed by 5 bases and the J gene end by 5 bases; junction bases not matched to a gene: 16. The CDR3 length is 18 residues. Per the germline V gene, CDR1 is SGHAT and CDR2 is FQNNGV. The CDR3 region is CASSLHLGTGGPGETQYF. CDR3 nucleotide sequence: TGTGCCAGCAGCCTACATTTGGGGACAGGGGGACCTGGGGAGACCCAGTACTTC.